Given below is one T cell receptor (beta chain) in context. This may stem from a read error, because a much larger clone lies one nucleotide away. Trimming at V came to 5 bases and at J to 12 bases, leaving 18 bases not matched to a gene. Germline values: CDR1 DFQATT, CDR2 SNEGSKA (reference sequence). The CDR3 has 15 amino acids. This record comes from a study of CD8+CD57+ T cells in acquired aplastic anemia. Individuals selected for sequencing had exhibited CD8+CD57+ cell expansion on flow cytometry. It was genomic DNA that served as the template for profiling TCR beta VDJ and CDR3. From the reads, TCRdb called clonotypes with MiXCR, one entry per CDR3 protein. The sample contains about 470,000 distinct CDR3 sequences, roughly a third of which appear only once.

The sample comprised sorted CD4+, CD8+, or CD8+CD57+ T cells (not recorded which) from PBMCs. The sequence derives from a human donor with aplastic anemia. The rearrangement uses TRBV20-1 and TRBJ1-5; 8 bases fit TRBD1. The DNA for the CDR3 is TGCAGTGCTGGATCGGGACAGGTCGTGGGTATGCTCCAGCATTTT. Protein: CSAGSGQVVGMLQHF.